One TCR beta chain is described in this entry. The clone's antigen remains unknown. No base qualities exist here, and no much larger clone lies one base off it. V is reduced by 4 bases and J by 0 bases, leaving a spacing of 10 bases between them. CDR1 is given as SGDLS and CDR2 as YYNGEE, both from the germline V gene. The CDR3 has 14 amino acids, counting the end cysteine and phenylalanine. The DNA shown is the 42-base CDR3, in frame from base 1. The data belong to a study of T cell responses to AZD1222 COVID-19 vaccine (dated by TCRdb to the early 2020s). Regarding the complete study: A total of about 230 trial participants underwent TCR sequencing, of whom 207 received two doses of AZD1222 and around 25 received two doses of the MenACWY control vaccine. Trial participants were enrolled into age subgroups of 18-55, 56-69 and 70-plus years, which contained about 150, 27 and 61 TCR-sequenced participants, respectively. Results and caveats for the whole study, not just this receptor: Only 5 to 7 AZD1222 recipients were SARS-CoV-2 seropositive at baseline, limiting conclusions about previously exposed vaccinees. After two AZD1222 doses, both the breadth and the depth of spike-specific TCRs were significantly higher than at day 0 and than in MenACWY recipients. Because no samples from the day 14 peak response were available, repertoires could be characterized only after the peak T cell response. Participants were mostly white British, with more females than males. The authors suggested clonal diversity may have been underestimated. In the small 56-69-year group, the increase in depth fell short of significance, most likely because of low power. Reportedly, close to half of the unique spike-specific TCRs recognized epitopes lying outside the regions that are mutated in the B.1.351 and B.1.1.7 variants. Vaccine-associated CD4 TCRs spanned the whole spike protein, with dominant responses in regions 160-218 and 743-854.

Interpreted using the paper, the time point label stands for: about 28 days (+/-7) after the second vaccine dose. AZD1222 recipients given second doses at about 4 weeks or at about 12 weeks were pooled, since spike-specific TCR depth and breadth were not found to differ between the two schedules. Samples from vaccinated people were obtained from the UK trials COV001 and COV002, which included a single-blind randomized controlled phase 2/3 trial of AZD1222 (ChAdOx1 nCoV-19) in healthy adults. For TCRbeta chain sequencing, PBMC samples from trial participants were taken at day 0 and at day 28 after the second dose. The CDR3 regions of human TCRbeta chains were subjected to immunosequencing. Per the source publication's procedure: TCRs in the repertoires were matched against a reference library of SARS-CoV-2-specific TCRs that had been generated with the MIRA antigen-specificity platform. Breadth meant the fraction of unique TCRs that were SARS-CoV-2-associated, whereas depth meant the fraction of total T cells that were SARS-CoV-2-associated. Using the MIRA data, every spike-specific TCR was mapped to the spike region that the TCR reacted to and assigned to either a CD4 or a CD8 class. Log10-transformed breadth and depth values were compared by one-way ANOVA with Sidak's multiple comparisons tests. TCRdb's version of the immuneACCESS table is confined to in-frame rearrangements and falls short of the full clone set. An unresolved V gene accounts for under half of the shortfall where checked; the remainder is of unknown origin. Clonal size and the V and J genes are those of that table, whereas D and trimming came from the DNA. The sample has 95,000 to 120,000 clones on record, approximately 88% of them singletons. The ten largest make up approximately 6.9% of the sample.

Recombination joined TRBV9 with TRBJ1-1; no D segment can be confidently identified. This clonotype was sampled from an adult who received the AZD1222 COVID-19 vaccine. The sample here was peripheral blood, taken 28 days after the second AZD1222 dose. The CDR3 region reads CASSPIGMNTEAFF. The bases are TGTGCCAGCAGCCCTATCGGCATGAACACTGAAGCTTTCTTT.